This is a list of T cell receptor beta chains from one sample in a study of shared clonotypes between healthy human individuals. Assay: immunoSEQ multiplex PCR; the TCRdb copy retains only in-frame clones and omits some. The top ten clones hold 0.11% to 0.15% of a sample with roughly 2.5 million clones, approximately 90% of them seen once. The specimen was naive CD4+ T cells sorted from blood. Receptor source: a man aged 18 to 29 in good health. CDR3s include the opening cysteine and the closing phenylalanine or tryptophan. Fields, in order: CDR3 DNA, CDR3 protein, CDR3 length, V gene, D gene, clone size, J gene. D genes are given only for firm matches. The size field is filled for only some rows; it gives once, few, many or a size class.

TGTGCCAGCAGTTTATGGGCGGGGGGGCAAGAGACCCAGTACTTC | CASSLWAGGQETQYF | 15 | TRBV28 | TRBD2 | NA | TRBJ2-5
TGTGCCAGTAGTATCCCAGCAGGACAGCCCCAGCATTTT | CASSIPAGQPQHF | 13 | TRBV19 | NA | once | TRBJ1-5
TGTGCCAGCAGCCCTGGGGCAGGGAGGACCTATAATTCACCCCTCCACTTT | CASSPGAGRTYNSPLHF | 17 | TRBV7-8 | NA | NA | TRBJ1-6
TGCAGCGTTGCCCTCCTGAAAGGTGAAGCTTTCTTT | CSVALLKGEAFF | 12 | TRBV29-1 | NA | NA | TRBJ1-1
TGTGCCAGCAGTTTAGGACAGGGGTGGACCGGGGAGCTGTTTTTT | CASSLGQGWTGELFF | 15 | TRBV27 | TRBD1 | NA | TRBJ2-2
TGTGCCATCGGGCGAGGGGACACAGATACGCAGTATTTT | CAIGRGDTDTQYF | 13 | TRBV10-3 | NA | NA | TRBJ2-3
TGTGCCAGTAGTATAATGGGGGTTAGGACTGAAGCTTTCTTT | CASSIMGVRTEAFF | 14 | TRBV19 | NA | NA | TRBJ1-1
TGCGCCAGCAGCTTGGTGGGGGGTGGAATCTCTGGGGCCAACGTCCTGACTTTC | CASSLVGGGISGANVLTF | 18 | TRBV5-1 | NA | NA | TRBJ2-6
TGTGCCTGCTCGAACCGGGGGTCTTCGGACGAGCAGTACTTC | CACSNRGSSDEQYF | 14 | TRBV30 | NA | NA | TRBJ2-7
TGTGCCTGGAGTGAACAGGGGAATAATGAAAAACTGTTTTTT | CAWSEQGNNEKLFF | 14 | TRBV30 | TRBD1 | NA | TRBJ1-4
TGTGCCAGCAGCTTAGAACAGGGAGTCGGCTACACCTTC | CASSLEQGVGYTF | 13 | TRBV7-2 | NA | NA | TRBJ1-2
TGTGCCAGCAGCCAAGATAAAGGGTCCACCCCGGGATATGGCTACACCTTC | CASSQDKGSTPGYGYTF | 17 | TRBV4-2 | NA | NA | TRBJ1-2
TGTGCCAGTAGTATTTCTGGGCTAGGAGATACGCAGTATTTT | CASSISGLGDTQYF | 14 | TRBV19 | NA | NA | TRBJ2-3
TGTGCCAGCAGCTTTGGGTCCTACGAGCAGTACTTC | CASSFGSYEQYF | 12 | TRBV5-4 | NA | NA | TRBJ2-7
TGTGCCAGCAGTTACCGACAGGGTCCCTACGAGCAGTACTTC | CASSYRQGPYEQYF | 14 | TRBV6-5 | TRBD1 | NA | TRBJ2-7
TGTGCCAGCAGTCAACTAGCGGGAGTGCAAGAGACCCAGTACTTC | CASSQLAGVQETQYF | 15 | TRBV6-5 | TRBD2 | NA | TRBJ2-5
TGTGCCCGCACTTCGGGACAAGACAATTCACCCCTCCACTTT | CARTSGQDNSPLHF | 14 | TRBV30 | NA | NA | TRBJ1-6
TGTGCCAGCAGCTTAAGTGGATCTGGCTACACCTTC | CASSLSGSGYTF | 12 | TRBV5-5 | NA | NA | TRBJ1-2